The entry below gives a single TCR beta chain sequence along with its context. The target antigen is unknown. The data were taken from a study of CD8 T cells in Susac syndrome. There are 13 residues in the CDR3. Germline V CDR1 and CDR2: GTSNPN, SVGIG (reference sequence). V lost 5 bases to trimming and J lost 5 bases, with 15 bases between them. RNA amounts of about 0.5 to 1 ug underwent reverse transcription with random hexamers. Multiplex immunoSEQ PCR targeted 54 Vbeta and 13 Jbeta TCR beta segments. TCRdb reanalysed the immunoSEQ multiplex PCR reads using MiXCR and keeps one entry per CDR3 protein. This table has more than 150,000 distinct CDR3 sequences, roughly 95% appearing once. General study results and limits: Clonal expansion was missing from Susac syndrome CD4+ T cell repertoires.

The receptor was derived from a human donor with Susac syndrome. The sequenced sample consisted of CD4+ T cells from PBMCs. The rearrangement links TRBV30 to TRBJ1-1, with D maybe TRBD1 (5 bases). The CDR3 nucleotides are TGTGCCTGGCAGACGGTGGAGGGGACTGAAGCTTTCTTT. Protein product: CAWQTVEGTEAFF.